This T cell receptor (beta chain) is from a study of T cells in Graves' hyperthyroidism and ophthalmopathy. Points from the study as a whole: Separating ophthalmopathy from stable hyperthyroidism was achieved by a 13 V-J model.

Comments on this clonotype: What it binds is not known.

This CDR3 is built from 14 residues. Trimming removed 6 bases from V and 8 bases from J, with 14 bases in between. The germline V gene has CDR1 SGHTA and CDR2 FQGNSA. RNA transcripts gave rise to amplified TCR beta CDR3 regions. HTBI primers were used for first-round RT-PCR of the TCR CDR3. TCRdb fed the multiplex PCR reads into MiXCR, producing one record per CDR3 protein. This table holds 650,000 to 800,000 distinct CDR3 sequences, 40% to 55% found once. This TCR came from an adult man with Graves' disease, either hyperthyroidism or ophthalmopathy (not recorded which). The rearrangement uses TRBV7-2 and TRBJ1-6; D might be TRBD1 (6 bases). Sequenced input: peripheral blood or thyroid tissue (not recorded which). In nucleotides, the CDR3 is TGTGCCAGCAGATCCGGGACAAAGGATTCACCCCTCCACTTT. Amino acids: CASRSGTKDSPLHF.